The rows below give T cell receptor beta chains drawn from one sample of a study of blood T cells in healthy people across ages. Each CDR3 protein gets one entry after TCRdb re-called the 5' RACE reads with MiXCR. In the table there are fewer than 750,000 distinct CDR3 sequences, approximately 52% of which are singletons. What was sequenced was blood. The receptors were gathered from a woman of 80 years or more in good health. The CDR3 runs from the conserved cysteine through the conserved F or W. A D gene is named only where the DNA matches it firmly. Some rows have no size entry. The others give once, few or many, or a class for an expanded clone.

d_gene | abundance | j_gene | v_gene | CDR3aa | CDR3nt
NA | NA | TRBJ2-3 | TRBV7-9 | CASSLRPQDTQYF | TGTGCCAGCAGCTTACGCCCTCAAGATACGCAGTATTTT
NA | NA | TRBJ2-3 | TRBV6-5 | CASSYGGARTDTQYF | TGTGCCAGCAGTTACGGTGGGGCCCGTACAGATACGCAGTATTTT
NA | NA | TRBJ2-7 | TRBV6-6 | CASSPARVGGSGEQYF | TGTGCCAGCAGCCCCGCCCGTGTCGGTGGCTCGGGCGAGCAGTACTTC
NA | many | TRBJ2-6 | TRBV29-1 | CSATDSSYGANVLTF | TGCAGCGCCACCGACAGTTCCTACGGGGCCAACGTCCTGACTTTC
NA | many | TRBJ2-1 | TRBV28 | CAMGPNLHNEQFF | TGTGCCATGGGACCTAACCTACACAATGAGCAGTTCTTC
TRBD1 | NA | TRBJ2-1 | TRBV18 | CASSPQGDGRSYNEQFF | TGTGCCAGCTCACCTCAGGGGGACGGTCGCTCCTACAATGAGCAGTTCTTC
TRBD2 | many | TRBJ2-3 | TRBV15 | CATSIPKRGVITDTQYF | TGTGCCACCAGCATCCCTAAGCGGGGTGTCATCACAGATACGCAGTATTTT
TRBD1 | many | TRBJ1-2 | TRBV6-1 | CASRTGDGYGYTF | TGTGCCAGCAGAACAGGGGATGGCTATGGCTACACCTTC
NA | NA | TRBJ1-5 | TRBV6-6 | CASRTEGGNQPQHF | TGTGCCAGCAGAACAGAGGGCGGCAATCAGCCCCAGCATTTT
NA | many | TRBJ2-3 | TRBV7-6 | CASSSGWRGRTDTQYF | TGTGCCAGCAGCTCCGGTTGGCGGGGGCGCACAGATACGCAGTATTTT
NA | few | TRBJ2-2 | TRBV5-1 | CASSWFLGTNTNTGELFF | TGCGCCAGCAGCTGGTTTTTGGGTACCAATACGAACACCGGGGAGCTGTTTTTT
NA | NA | TRBJ2-7 | TRBV6-1 | CASNRAGSYEQYF | TGTGCCAGCAACCGGGCCGGATCCTACGAGCAGTACTTC
NA | NA | TRBJ2-3 | TRBV5-4 | CASSSFGGGDTQYF | TGTGCCAGCAGCTCGTTTGGGGGAGGCGATACGCAGTATTTT
NA | many | TRBJ1-2 | TRBV20-1 | CSALDESGGYTF | TGCAGTGCCCTCGACGAGTCGGGGGGCTACACCTTC
NA | NA | TRBJ2-5 | TRBV6-5 | CASKRPNGETQYF | TGTGCCAGCAAGCGTCCAAATGGGGAGACCCAGTACTTC
NA | NA | TRBJ2-1 | TRBV7-2 | CASSFNLEQFF | TGTGCCAGCAGCTTTAATCTGGAGCAGTTCTTC
TRBD2 | NA | TRBJ2-7 | TRBV20-1 | CSAGEGNYEQYF | TGCAGTGCAGGGGAGGGAAACTACGAGCAGTACTTC
TRBD1 | NA | TRBJ2-2 | TRBV29-1 | CSVRQGTGDLFF | TGCAGCGTCAGACAGGGCACCGGGGACCTGTTTTTT
NA | NA | TRBJ1-2 | TRBV12-3/TRBV12-4 | CASSVMGGGGGYTF | TGTGCCAGCAGTGTAATGGGAGGGGGGGGAGGCTACACCTTC
TRBD1 | NA | TRBJ2-7 | TRBV10-3 | CAIRGDRDEQYF | TGTGCCATCAGGGGGGACAGGGACGAGCAGTACTTC
NA | few | TRBJ1-5 | TRBV20-1 | CSARKDTNQPQHF | TGCAGTGCTAGAAAGGACACTAATCAGCCCCAGCATTTT
TRBD2 | once | TRBJ2-4 | TRBV4-3 | CASSQSLGREKREQYF | TGCGCCAGCAGCCAATCCCTAGGGCGGGAGAAGAGGGAGCAGTACTTC
TRBD2 | NA | TRBJ2-7 | TRBV3-1 | CASSQDMGGFSYEQYF | TGTGCCAGCAGCCAAGATATGGGGGGGTTCTCCTACGAGCAGTACTTC
TRBD2 | few | TRBJ2-7 | TRBV7-9 | CASSLVSGGRANEQYF | TGTGCCAGCAGCTTAGTCTCGGGAGGGAGAGCCAACGAGCAGTACTTC
TRBD2 | NA | TRBJ2-7 | TRBV19 | CASSPSSGSFPYEQYF | TGTGCCAGTAGTCCTTCTAGCGGGAGTTTTCCCTACGAGCAGTACTTC
TRBD2 | NA | TRBJ2-7 | TRBV20-1 | CSARDPGTSVSYEQYF | TGCAGTGCTAGAGATCCCGGGACTAGCGTTTCCTACGAGCAGTACTTC
TRBD1 | NA | TRBJ2-7 | TRBV30 | CAWSLQGYEQYF | TGTGCCTGGAGCTTACAGGGGTACGAGCAGTACTTC
NA | NA | TRBJ1-6 | TRBV20-1 | CSARDEADYYNSPLHF | TGCAGTGCTAGAGATGAGGCCGACTACTATAATTCACCCCTCCACTTT
TRBD1 | many | TRBJ2-5 | TRBV3-1 | CASSLGQQETQYF | TGCGCCAGCAGCTTGGGACAGCAAGAGACCCAGTACTTC
NA | NA | TRBJ2-6 | TRBV25-1 | CASSERGTSGANVLTF | TGTGCCAGCAGTGAACGGGGCACCTCTGGGGCCAACGTCCTGACTTTC
TRBD2 | once | TRBJ2-1 | TRBV20-1 | CSAREVRGKEQFF | TGCAGTGCTAGAGAAGTGCGGGGGAAGGAGCAGTTCTTC
TRBD1 | few | TRBJ2-7 | TRBV12-3/TRBV12-4 | CASSTGTGGYNEQYF | TGTGCCAGCAGTACCGGGACAGGGGGCTACAATGAGCAGTACTTC
NA | few | TRBJ1-4 | TRBV6-5 | CASSYSWGLAEKLFF | TGTGCCAGCAGTTACTCCTGGGGGCTTGCTGAAAAACTGTTTTTT
TRBD1 | NA | TRBJ2-4 | TRBV10-3 | CAIKSGTGGDIQYF | TGTGCCATCAAAAGTGGGACAGGCGGGGACATTCAGTACTTC
NA | few | TRBJ2-7 | TRBV12-3/TRBV12-4 | CASSFGHCEQYF | TGTGCCAGCAGTTTCGGTCACTGCGAGCAGTACTTC
NA | many | TRBJ2-7 | TRBV27 | CASSLIGSGGKEYEQYF | TGTGCCAGCAGTTTAATAGGGTCCGGAGGTAAGGAGTACGAGCAGTACTTC
TRBD1 | NA | TRBJ1-5 | TRBV3-1 | CASSLGTVPVQPQHF | TGTGCCAGCAGCCTGGGGACAGTCCCTGTACAGCCCCAGCATTTT
NA | NA | TRBJ1-5 | TRBV12-3/TRBV12-4 | CASRPGLSLQPQHF | TGTGCCAGCAGGCCCGGTTTGAGTCTTCAGCCCCAGCATTTT
NA | many | TRBJ2-1 | TRBV30 | CAWSVVNEQFF | TGTGCCTGGAGTGTAGTAAATGAGCAGTTCTTC
NA | once | TRBJ1-5 | TRBV7-2 | CASSRFEAYNQPQHF | TGTGCCAGCAGCCGGTTTGAGGCCTACAATCAGCCCCAGCATTTT
TRBD1 | NA | TRBJ1-1 | TRBV29-1 | CSVVQGVGEAFF | TGCAGCGTTGTCCAGGGGGTCGGGGAAGCTTTCTTT
NA | many | TRBJ2-3 | TRBV12-3/TRBV12-4 | CASRLAGVTDTQYF | TGTGCCAGCAGATTAGCAGGGGTAACAGATACGCAGTATTTT
NA | NA | TRBJ2-7 | TRBV4-2 | CASSQEDGSGYEQYF | TGTGCCAGCAGCCAAGAGGACGGGAGTGGCTACGAGCAGTACTTC
NA | few | TRBJ1-6 | TRBV3-1 | CASSQGVQGNSPLHF | TGTGCCAGCAGCCAAGGGGTGCAGGGTAATTCACCCCTCCACTTT
NA | few | TRBJ2-2 | TRBV7-2 | CASSLPVTGELFF | TGTGCCAGCAGCTTACCGGTTACCGGGGAGCTGTTTTTT